The rows below give T cell receptor beta chains drawn from one sample of a study of blood T cell repertoires in COVID-19. Assay: immunoSEQ multiplex PCR; the TCRdb copy retains only in-frame clones and omits some. The data hold tens of thousands of clones, with around 87% observed a single time. The specimen sequenced was peripheral blood. These receptors were obtained from a human donor in a cohort sampled during active COVID-19. Both conserved end residues are part of each CDR3. The D gene is left open where the match is weak. A clone size is listed for some rows: how often the clone was seen (once, few, many), or a class if it is expanded.

TRBJ1-2 | TRBD1 | once | TRBV30 | TGTGCCTGGAGTAGCCCAGACAGGGTGAAGGCCTACACCTTC | CAWSSPDRVKAYTF
TRBJ1-1 | NA | NA | TRBV28 | TGTGCCAGCAGTCCGGACAGCTCACAAGCTTTCTTT | CASSPDSSQAFF
TRBJ1-1 | TRBD1 | NA | TRBV19 | TGTGCCAGTCGAGGGCAGGGGGCACCGAACACTGAAGCTTTCTTT | CASRGQGAPNTEAFF
TRBJ2-6 | TRBD1 | once | TRBV19 | TGTGCCAGTACCTACAGGGGGCTAGGGGCCAACGTCCTGACTTTC | CASTYRGLGANVLTF
TRBJ1-5 | NA | NA | TRBV11-2 | TGTGCCAGCAGCTTAGCGAGGAATCAGCCCCAGCATTTT | CASSLARNQPQHF
TRBJ1-1 | NA | NA | TRBV30 | TGTGCCTGGGCCAGGATCGGGAACACTGAAGCTTTCTTT | CAWARIGNTEAFF
TRBJ2-7 | NA | NA | TRBV3-1/TRBV3-2 | TGTGCCAGCAGCCAACTAAACCGTGGCGAGCAGTACTTC | CASSQLNRGEQYF
TRBJ1-5 | NA | NA | TRBV6-5 | TGTGCCAGCCGGGGGACCGTAGGTGGACAGCCCCAGCATTTT | CASRGTVGGQPQHF
TRBJ1-2 | NA | NA | TRBV27 | TGTGCCAGCAGTTTCTCCCGTCGGGGGGCGCGGGACTATGGCTACACCTTC | CASSFSRRGARDYGYTF
TRBJ1-4 | NA | NA | TRBV27 | TGTGCCAGCAGAACAGGAGCTGAGAATGAAAAACTGTTTTTT | CASRTGAENEKLFF
TRBJ2-2 | TRBD1 | NA | TRBV11-3 | TGTGCCAGCAGCTTAAGACAGGGGTCCACCGGGGAGCTGTTTTTT | CASSLRQGSTGELFF
TRBJ2-2 | TRBD1 | NA | TRBV6-6 | TGTGCCAGCAGCTCTACAGGGGGCTGGGCCGGGGAGCTGTTTTTT | CASSSTGGWAGELFF